The clone carrying this T cell receptor beta chain was seen more than once but under ten times. Its cognate antigen is unknown. V was cut by 6 bases and J by 8 bases, with 13 bases left in between. CDR1 and CDR2 (germline): SNHLY, FYNNEI. CDR3 length: 12 residues. The entry originates in a study of cytomegalovirus exposure and HLA in healthy donors. The overall study: An earlier analysis found fewer than 120 million unique TCR beta sequences from 200 million or so T cells. Whole-study results and caveats: Using a false discovery rate of 0.05, a later analysis showed that 15,000 to 20,000 TCR beta sequences were associated with HLA alleles. Several top significant clusters appeared, in a later analysis, to be linked to common viral pathogens.

The PCR used 60 Vbeta and 13 Jbeta primers. Assay: immunoSEQ multiplex PCR; the TCRdb copy retains only in-frame clones and omits some. The sample shows more than 95,000 clones, approximately 80% of them seen only once. Material for sequencing was PBMCs. The rearrangement joins TRBV2 to TRBJ1-2, with D uncertain. This clonotype was sampled from a man in his forties or fifties in good health and CMV-seronegative. The CDR3 region is CASRQKNWGYTF. The CDR3 nucleotides are TGTGCCAGCAGACAAAAAAATTGGGGCTACACCTTC.